One sample yielded the 18 T cell receptor beta chains listed below, sequenced in a study of control samples from healthy donors and cancer patients (dated by TCRdb to the early 2020s). Library method: the immunoSEQ multiplex PCR assay. The table comes from immuneACCESS by way of TCRdb, which keeps in-frame sequences with V and J called. Part of the clones is missing from these tables; in studies checked, under half for an unresolved V gene and the rest for unknown reasons. Recorded for this sample are 170,000 or so clones; 80% to 95% of them occurred a single time. Of the sample, 2% falls within the top ten clones. Specimen: blood. The receptors come from a woman aged 40 to 50 in good health.

The chain carries TRBV6-5 and TRBJ2-7; D is undetermined. The CDR3 has 13 residues. The V gene's germline CDR1 is MNHEY and CDR2 SVGAGI. Trimming removed 8 bases from V and 2 bases from J, with 13 bases in between. The CDR3 sequence is CASAKGNTYEQYF. The CDR3 nucleotides read TGTGCCAGCGCGAAGGGAAACACCTACGAGCAGTACTTC.

The genes are TRBV29-1 and TRBJ1-5, with D possibly being TRBD1 (6 bases). Trimming stripped 4 bases from V and 6 bases from J, with 13 bases between. The CDR3 runs 13 residues. Germline loops: CDR1 SQVTM, CDR2 ANQGSEA. The CDR3 DNA is TGCAGCGTTGGGGGGGGCGGGGGTCAGCCCCAGCATTTT. The encoded protein is CSVGGGGGQPQHF.

This clone was detected once. Written as DNA, the CDR3 is TGTGCCACCAGCAGAGTCGCAGGTAATCAGCCCCAGCATTTT. It is translated as CATSRVAGNQPQHF. The gene calls are TRBV15 and TRBJ1-5; D is unresolved. The CDR3 consists of 14 residues. In germline, CDR1 is LNHNV, CDR2 YYDKDF (reference sequence). The V end was cut by 1 base, the J end by 4 bases, with 8 bases between. Full variable domain (remainder filled in from reference TRBV15 and TRBJ1-5): DAMVIQNPRYQVTQFGKPVTLSCSQTLNHNVMYWYQQKSSQAPKLLFHYYDKDFNNEADTPDNFQSRRPNTSFCFLDIRSPGLGDTAMYLCATSRVAGNQPQHFGDGTRLSIL.

This clone showed up just once. The V call is TRBV18, the J call TRBJ1-6, with D perhaps matching TRBD1 (6 bases). Germline V gene data show CDR1 as KGHSH and CDR2 as LQKENI. The CDR3 covers 16 residues. Trimming removed 3 bases at V and 5 bases at J, with 14 bases between. The DNA of the CDR3 is TGTGCCAGCTCACCCCAGGGGATGGGGAATAATTCACCCCTCCACTTT. This codes for CASSPQGMGNNSPLHF.

A single count supports this clone. The genes are TRBV3-1 (or the pseudogene TRBV3-2) and TRBJ2-1; D call uncertain. The V gene lost 0 bases and the J gene lost 13 bases, with 10 bases spanning the gap. Germline V gene sequence: CDR1 LGHDT, CDR2 YNNKEL (reference sequence). The length of the CDR3 is 12 residues. This chain's CDR3 is CASSQDYTYQFF. In DNA form, the CDR3 reads TGTGCCAGCAGCCAAGATTACACATATCAGTTCTTC.

This chain uses TRBV24-1 with TRBJ2-1; 10 bases are a match to TRBD1. With V trimmed by 7 bases and J by 7 bases, 12 bases remained unmatched. This CDR3 is 16 amino acids long. CDR1 KGHDR and CDR2 SFDVKD come from the germline V gene. DNA of the CDR3: TGTGCCACCAGCCTAGGACAGGGGGTAAAGTCGAATGAGCAGTTCTTC. It specifies CATSLGQGVKSNEQFF.

V gene TRBV28 combines with J gene TRBJ2-3; 8 nucleotides agree with TRBD1. Looked up from germline, CDR1 is MDHEN and CDR2 is SYDVKM. This CDR3 is 15 amino acids long. After removal of 6 bases from V and 1 base from J, the junction contained 6 bases not matched to a gene. CDR3 nucleotide sequence: TGTGCCAGCAGGGGGACAGGTCTTGGCACAGATACGCAGTATTTT. It encodes CASRGTGLGTDTQYF.

This rearrangement joins TRBV29-1 to TRBJ1-2, with 8 positions matching TRBD1. The trim removed 6 bases at V and 8 bases at J, leaving 11 bases unmatched. CDR1 and CDR2 (germline): SQVTM, ANQGSEA. The CDR3 has 13 residues. CDR3: CSVRVGTGGGYTF. In nucleotides, the CDR3 is TGCAGCGTGAGAGTCGGGACAGGAGGCGGCTACACCTTC.

The rearrangement uses TRBV2 and TRBJ1-6; possibly TRBD1 for D (5 bases). Germline V CDR1 and CDR2: SNHLY, FYNNEI. V was clipped by 4 bases and J by 6 bases, with 13 bases between them. The CDR3 consists of 15 residues. The CDR3 DNA reads TGTGCCAGCAGTGGGCCGGGGGTTTCTAATTCACCCCTCCACTTT. This encodes CASSGPGVSNSPLHF.

This sequence joins TRBV5-1 and TRBJ1-1; D gene unclear. V lost 4 bases and J lost 1, with 11 bases in between. Looked up from germline, CDR1 is SGHRS and CDR2 is YFSETQ. The CDR3 is 14 amino acids. The CDR3 coding sequence is TGCGCCAGCAGCCCCGGACGGGGGAACACTGAAGCTTTCTTT. The encoded protein is CASSPGRGNTEAFF. The whole variable domain, remainder taken from reference TRBV5-1 and TRBJ1-1, is KAGVTQTPRYLIKTRGQQVTLSCSPISGHRSVSWYQQTPGQGLQFLFEYFSETQRNKGNFPGRFSGRQFSNSRSEMNVSTLELGDSALYLCASSPGRGNTEAFFGQGTRLTVV.

The chain employs TRBV11-2 and TRBJ1-2; D may be TRBD1 (5 bases). Trimming cost V 6 bases and J 0 bases, with 20 bases left between them. Germline V CDR1 and CDR2: SGHAT, FQNNGV. The CDR3 contains 17 residues. CDR3 loop: CASSPGGLVLANYGYTF. The CDR3 coding sequence is TGTGCCAGCAGTCCCGGGGGGTTGGTCCTCGCTAACTATGGCTACACCTTC.

The V call is TRBV21-1, the J call TRBJ2-7. TRBV21-1 is annotated as a pseudogene. CDR3 length: 19 amino acids. CDR3 DNA: TGTGCCAGCAGCAAAGTCGAGTCGGCCTTTCCCCCGAACCCTTACGAGCAGTACTTC. It is translated as CASSKVESAFPPNPYEQYF.

This clone has more than one count but fewer than ten. The rearrangement links TRBV19 to TRBJ2-7; D perhaps matches TRBD1 (5 bases). Trimming removed 5 bases at V and 3 bases at J, with 11 bases between. Germline lookup yields CDR1 LNHDA and CDR2 SQIVND (reference sequence). The CDR3 is made up of 13 amino acids. The CDR3, as DNA: TGTGCCAGTAGTTCCGGACACATCTACGAGCAGTACTTC. Residues: CASSSGHIYEQYF.

Notes on this clone: A junction end diverges from the germline sequence, so it may reflect a read error. The J gene is TRBJ1-1, the V gene TRBV2; weak D call: TRBD1 (5 bases). This CDR3 is built from 15 residues. Per the germline V gene, CDR1 is SNHLY and CDR2 is FYNNEI. The CDR3 DNA is TGTGCCAGCCGTGAATACTCAGGGTTATCCGGTGAAGCTTTCTTT. It specifies CASREYSGLSGEAFF.

The gene calls are TRBV24-1 and TRBJ1-2; the D is unclear. Per germline, CDR1 KGHDR and CDR2 SFDVKD. The CDR3 length is 13 residues. V dropped 1 base and J dropped 6 bases, with 8 bases sitting between them. The CDR3 protein is CATSDFAGNGYTF. DNA for the CDR3: TGTGCCACCAGTGATTTCGCGGGGAATGGCTACACCTTC.

J is TRBJ2-3 and V is TRBV10-2, with D possibly being TRBD1 (6 bases). This CDR3 has 14 amino acids. V gave up 6 bases and J gave up 2 bases, with 12 bases separating them. Germline CDR1 WSHSY, CDR2 SAAADI. As DNA, the CDR3 is TGCGCCAGCAGGGACAGCTCCCTCACAGATACGCAGTATTTT. It translates to CASRDSSLTDTQYF.

A few counts support this clone. This chain links TRBV6-5 with TRBJ2-3; D call uncertain. V lost 5 bases, J lost 4 bases, and 1 base lay in between. This CDR3 contains 10 residues. Germline CDR1 reads MNHEY; CDR2 reads SVGAGI. The DNA for the CDR3 is TGTGCCAGCAGTCCAGATACGCAGTATTTT. It translates to CASSPDTQYF.

V gene TRBV3-1 (or the pseudogene TRBV3-2) combines with J gene TRBJ1-5; D perhaps matches TRBD1 (6 bases). The germline V gene encodes CDR1 LGHDT and CDR2 YNNKEL (reference sequence). The germline V and J ends were trimmed by 1 base and 7 bases, with 8 bases remaining between them. There are 13 residues in the CDR3. This CDR3 is CASSQAGEQPQHF. The CDR3 coding sequence is TGTGCCAGCAGCCAAGCAGGGGAACAGCCCCAGCATTTT.